This TCR beta chain appears in the sequencing data of a study of human T cells and chemical hapten exposure. General study points: Higher patch test scores went with higher counts of PT1 expanded TCRs.

The CDR3 has 13 amino acids. CDR1 and CDR2 (germline): SGHTA, FQGNSA. Trimming stripped 6 bases from V and 12 bases from J, with 18 bases between. This clonotype was observed many times. Its target is not known. TCRdb redid the calling of the RACE reads with MiXCR, one entry per CDR3 protein. The data hold 95,000 to 100,000 distinct CDR3 sequences, with 10% to 12% observed a single time. Documented time point: pre-sensitization, week 0. Sample treatment: therapeutic diphenylcyclopropenone sensitization with weekly scalp DPC. Blood was drawn before each patch test was applied. This clonotype was obtained from an older woman with alopecia areata. Some clones in this sample may be carry-over from other donors' samples. The chain employs TRBV7-2 and TRBJ1-5, with D perhaps matching TRBD1 (5 bases). Source: whole blood, taken in connection with sensitization to the hapten diphenylcyclopropenone (DPC). This chain's CDR3 is CASSETDPRLQHF. CDR3 bases: TGTGCCAGCAGTGAGACAGACCCGCGTCTCCAGCATTTT.